This record looks at one T cell receptor beta chain sequence and its context. The specificity of this receptor is unknown. Base qualities are not at hand, and no much larger clone is one base apart. The CDR3 regions of human TCRbeta chains were analyzed by immunosequencing. The original pipeline was this. TCRs in the repertoires were matched against a reference library of SARS-CoV-2-specific TCRs that had been generated with the MIRA antigen-specificity platform. Breadth was defined as the fraction of unique TCRs that were SARS-CoV-2-associated. Depth was defined as the fraction of total T cells that were SARS-CoV-2-associated. Using the MIRA data, each spike-specific TCR was assigned both to the spike region to which the TCR was reactive and to a CD4 or CD8 class. Log10-transformed breadth and depth values were compared by one-way ANOVA with Sidak's multiple comparisons tests. TCRdb mirrors the immuneACCESS table, restricted to in-frame sequences. Some clones are absent from its copies; in checked studies, under half trace to an unresolved V gene, and the reason for the others is unknown. The V and J calls and clone size come from that table; D and trimming were worked out from the DNA. The sample table contains about 120,000 clones; only one count was recorded for roughly 93% of them. Clones ranked in the top ten supply 2.5% to 3% of the sample.

According to the study, the label for this sample's time point signals: baseline before first vaccination. Samples from vaccinated people were obtained from the UK trials COV001 and COV002, which included a single-blind randomized controlled phase 2/3 trial of AZD1222 (ChAdOx1 nCoV-19) in healthy adults. For TCRbeta chain sequencing, PBMC samples from trial participants were taken at day 0 and at day 28 after the second dose. This entry is derived from a study of T cell responses to AZD1222 COVID-19 vaccine (dated by TCRdb to 2020 to 2023). Context from the whole study: AZD1222 recipients given second doses at about 4 weeks or at about 12 weeks were pooled, since spike-specific TCR depth and breadth were not found to differ between the two schedules. A total of 233 trial participants underwent TCR sequencing, of whom 207 had received two doses of AZD1222 and around 25 had received two doses of the MenACWY control vaccine. Trial participants were enrolled into age subgroups of 18-55, 56-69 and 70-plus years, which contained approximately 150, 28 and 58 TCR-sequenced participants, respectively.

Relative to germline, V is 1 base shorter and J is 1 base shorter, with 12 bases between their ends. The germline V gene (reference sequence) supplies CDR1 SGHKS and CDR2 YYEKEE. Inclusive of the bounding cysteine and phenylalanine, the CDR3 is 16 residues long. Of all the DNA, just the CDR3 is kept, 48 bases in frame from base 1. What the work shows at the level of the full study, not this receptor alone: Most participants were white British and females outnumbered males, and the authors suggested that clonal diversity may have been underestimated. In the small 56-69-year group, the increase in depth fell short of significance, most likely because of low power. The whole spike protein was spanned by vaccine-associated CD4 TCRs, and dominant responses were seen in regions 160-218 and 743-854. Conclusions about previously exposed vaccinees were limited because only a handful of AZD1222 recipients were SARS-CoV-2 seropositive at baseline. Spike-specific TCR breadth and depth rose significantly after two AZD1222 doses compared with day 0 and with MenACWY recipients. Nearly half of unique spike-specific TCRs reportedly recognized epitopes outside regions mutated in the B.1.351 and B.1.1.7 variants. Because no samples from the day 14 peak response were available, repertoires could be characterized only after the peak T cell response.

The clonotype was recovered from an adult in good health. This specimen consisted of peripheral blood, obtained on day 0 of AZD1222 vaccination. Recombination joined TRBV5-5 with TRBJ1-3; the D region possibly corresponds to TRBD1 (5 bases align). The DNA sequence reads TGTGCCAGCAGCTTGAATCAGGGTAGATCTGGAAACACCATATATTTT. Its translation reads: CASSLNQGRSGNTIYF.